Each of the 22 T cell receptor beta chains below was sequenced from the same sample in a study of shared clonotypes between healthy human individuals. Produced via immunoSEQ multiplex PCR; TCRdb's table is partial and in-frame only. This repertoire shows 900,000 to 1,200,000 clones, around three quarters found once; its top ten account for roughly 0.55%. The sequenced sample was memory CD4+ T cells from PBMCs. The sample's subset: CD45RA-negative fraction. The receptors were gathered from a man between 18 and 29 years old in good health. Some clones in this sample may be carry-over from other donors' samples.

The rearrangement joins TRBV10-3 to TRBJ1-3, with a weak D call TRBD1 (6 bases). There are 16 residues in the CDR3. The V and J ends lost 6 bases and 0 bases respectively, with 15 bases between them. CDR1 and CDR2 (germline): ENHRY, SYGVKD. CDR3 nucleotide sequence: TGTGCCATCAGGGATAACACAGGGCTCTCTGGAAACACCATATATTTT. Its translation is CAIRDNTGLSGNTIYF.

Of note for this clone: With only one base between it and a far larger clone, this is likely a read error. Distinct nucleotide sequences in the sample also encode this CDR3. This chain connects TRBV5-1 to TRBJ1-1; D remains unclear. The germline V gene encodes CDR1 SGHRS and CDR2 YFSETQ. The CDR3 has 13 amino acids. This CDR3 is CASSLVMNTEAFF. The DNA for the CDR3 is TGCGCCAGCAGCTTAGTAATGAACACTGAGGCTTTCTTT.

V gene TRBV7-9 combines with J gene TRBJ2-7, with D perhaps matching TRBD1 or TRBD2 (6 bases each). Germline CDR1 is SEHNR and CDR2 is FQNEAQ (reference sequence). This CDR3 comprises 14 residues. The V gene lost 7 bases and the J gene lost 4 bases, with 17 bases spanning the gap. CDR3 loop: CASMVQGGNYEQYF. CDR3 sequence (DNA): TGTGCCAGCATGGTTCAAGGGGGGAATTACGAGCAGTACTTC. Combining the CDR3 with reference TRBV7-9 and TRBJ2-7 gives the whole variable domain DTGVSQNPRHKITKRGQNVTFRCDPISEHNRLYWYRQTLGQGPEFLTYFQNEAQLEKSRLLSDRFSAERPKGSFSTLEIQRTEQGDSAMYLCASMVQGGNYEQYFGPGTRLTVT.

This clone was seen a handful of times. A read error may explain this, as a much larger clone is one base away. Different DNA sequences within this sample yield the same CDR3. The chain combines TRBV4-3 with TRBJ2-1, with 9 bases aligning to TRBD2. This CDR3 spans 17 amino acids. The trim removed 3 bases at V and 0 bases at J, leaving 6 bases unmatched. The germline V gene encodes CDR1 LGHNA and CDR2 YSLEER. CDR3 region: CASSQGSGRGSYNEQFF. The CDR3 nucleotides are TGCGCCAGCAGCCAGGGTAGCGGGAGAGGCTCCTACAATGAGCAGTTCTTC.

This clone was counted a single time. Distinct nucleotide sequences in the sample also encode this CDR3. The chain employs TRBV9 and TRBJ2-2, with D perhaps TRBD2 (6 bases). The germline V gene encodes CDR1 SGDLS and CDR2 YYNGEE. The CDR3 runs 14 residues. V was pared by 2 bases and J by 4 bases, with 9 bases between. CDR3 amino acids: CASSVREVTGELFF. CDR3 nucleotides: TGTGCCAGCAGCGTGAGGGAGGTCACCGGGGAGCTGTTTTTT.

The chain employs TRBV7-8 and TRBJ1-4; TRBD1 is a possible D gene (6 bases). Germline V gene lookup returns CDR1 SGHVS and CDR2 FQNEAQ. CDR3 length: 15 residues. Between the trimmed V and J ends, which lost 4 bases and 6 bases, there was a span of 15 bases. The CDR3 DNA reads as TGTGCCAGCAGCTCCAAGGGGGGGCTTTATGAAAAACTGTTTTTT. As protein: CASSSKGGLYEKLFF.

The CDR3 protein is CASSEQGAVRETQYF. CDR3 DNA sequence: TGTGCCAGCAGTGAACAGGGGGCGGTAAGAGAGACCCAGTACTTC. The chain is built from TRBV2 and TRBJ2-5, with 8 bases that match TRBD1. This CDR3 contains 15 residues. Unmatched junction bases numbered 6, after V lost 2 bases and J lost 4 bases. Germline lookup yields CDR1 SNHLY and CDR2 FYNNEI.

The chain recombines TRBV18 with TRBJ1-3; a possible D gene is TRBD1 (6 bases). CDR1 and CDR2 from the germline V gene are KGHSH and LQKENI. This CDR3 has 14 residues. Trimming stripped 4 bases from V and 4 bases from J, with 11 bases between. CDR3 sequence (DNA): TGTGCCAGCTCACGGGACACTAACGGAAACACCATATATTTT. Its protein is CASSRDTNGNTIYF.

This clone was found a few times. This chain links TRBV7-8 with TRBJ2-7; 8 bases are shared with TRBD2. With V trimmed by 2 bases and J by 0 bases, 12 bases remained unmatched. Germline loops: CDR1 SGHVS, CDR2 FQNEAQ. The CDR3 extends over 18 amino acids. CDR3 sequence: CASSLPGLDFAGSYEQYF. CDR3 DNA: TGTGCCAGCAGCTTACCGGGACTAGACTTTGCCGGCTCCTACGAGCAGTACTTC.

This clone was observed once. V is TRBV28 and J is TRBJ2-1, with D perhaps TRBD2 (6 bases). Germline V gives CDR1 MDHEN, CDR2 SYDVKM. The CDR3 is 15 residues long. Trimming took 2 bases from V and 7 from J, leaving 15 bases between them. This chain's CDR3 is CASSLGAGTGNEQFF. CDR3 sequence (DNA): TGTGCCAGCAGTTTAGGTGCGGGAACCGGTAATGAGCAGTTCTTC.

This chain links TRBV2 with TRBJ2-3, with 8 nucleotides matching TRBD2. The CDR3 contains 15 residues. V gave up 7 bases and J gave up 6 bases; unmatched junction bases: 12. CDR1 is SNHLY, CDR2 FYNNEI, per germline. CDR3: CASNPDSGRVDTQYF. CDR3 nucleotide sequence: TGTGCCAGCAACCCAGACAGCGGGAGAGTGGATACGCAGTATTTT.

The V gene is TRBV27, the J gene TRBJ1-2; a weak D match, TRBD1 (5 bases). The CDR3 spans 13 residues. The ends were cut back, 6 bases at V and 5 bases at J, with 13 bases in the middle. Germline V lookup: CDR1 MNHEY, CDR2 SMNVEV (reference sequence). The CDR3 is CASRRDSFYGYTF. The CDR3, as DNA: TGTGCCAGCAGAAGAGACAGCTTTTATGGCTACACCTTC.

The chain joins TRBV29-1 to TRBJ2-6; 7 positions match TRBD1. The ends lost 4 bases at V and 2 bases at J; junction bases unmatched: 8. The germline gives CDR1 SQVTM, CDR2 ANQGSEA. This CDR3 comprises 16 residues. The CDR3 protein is CSVVDRTSTGANVLTF. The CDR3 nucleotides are TGCAGCGTTGTGGACAGGACTTCTACTGGGGCCAACGTCCTGACTTTC. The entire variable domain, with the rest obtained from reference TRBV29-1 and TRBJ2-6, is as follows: SAVISQKPSRDICQRGTSLTIQCQVDSQVTMMFWYRQQPGQSLTLIATANQGSEATYESGFVIDKFPISRPNLTFSTLTVSNMSPEDSSIYLCSVVDRTSTGANVLTFGAGSRLTVL.

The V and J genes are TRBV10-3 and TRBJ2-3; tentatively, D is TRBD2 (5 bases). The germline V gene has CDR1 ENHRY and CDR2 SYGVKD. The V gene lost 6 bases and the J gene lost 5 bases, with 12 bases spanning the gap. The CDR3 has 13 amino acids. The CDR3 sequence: CAIREGVGDTQYF. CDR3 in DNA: TGTGCCATCAGAGAGGGAGTAGGAGATACGCAGTATTTT.

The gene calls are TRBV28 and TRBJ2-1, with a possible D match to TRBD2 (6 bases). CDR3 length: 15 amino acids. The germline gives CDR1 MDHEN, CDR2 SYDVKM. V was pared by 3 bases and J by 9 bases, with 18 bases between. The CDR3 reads CASSFGGSGSGEQFF. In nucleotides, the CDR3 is TGTGCCAGCAGTTTTGGCGGGTCCGGGAGCGGTGAGCAGTTCTTC.

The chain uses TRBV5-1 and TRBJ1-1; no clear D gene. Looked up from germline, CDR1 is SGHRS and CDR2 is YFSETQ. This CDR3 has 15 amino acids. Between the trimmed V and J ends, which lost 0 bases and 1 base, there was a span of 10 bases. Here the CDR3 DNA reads TGCGCCAGCAGCTTGGAAATCGGCTCGAACACTGAAGCTTTCTTT. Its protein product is CASSLEIGSNTEAFF.

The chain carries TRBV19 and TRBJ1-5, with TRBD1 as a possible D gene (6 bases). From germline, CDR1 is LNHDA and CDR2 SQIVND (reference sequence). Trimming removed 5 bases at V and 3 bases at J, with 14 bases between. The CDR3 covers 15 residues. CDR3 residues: CASSATWTVNQPQHF. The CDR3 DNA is TGTGCCAGTAGTGCAACCTGGACAGTCAATCAGCCCCAGCATTTT.

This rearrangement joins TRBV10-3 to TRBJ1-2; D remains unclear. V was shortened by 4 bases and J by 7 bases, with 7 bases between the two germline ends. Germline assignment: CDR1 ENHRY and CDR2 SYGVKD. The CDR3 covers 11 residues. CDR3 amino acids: CAISGAGGYTF. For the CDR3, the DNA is TGTGCCATCAGTGGAGCTGGTGGCTACACCTTC.

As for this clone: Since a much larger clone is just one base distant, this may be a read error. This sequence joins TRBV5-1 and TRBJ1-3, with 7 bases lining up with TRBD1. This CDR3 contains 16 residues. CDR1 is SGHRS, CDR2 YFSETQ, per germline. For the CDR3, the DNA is TGCGCCAGCAGCTTATCCGGGACAGACTCTGGAAGCACCATATATTTT. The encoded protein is CASSLSGTDSGSTIYF.

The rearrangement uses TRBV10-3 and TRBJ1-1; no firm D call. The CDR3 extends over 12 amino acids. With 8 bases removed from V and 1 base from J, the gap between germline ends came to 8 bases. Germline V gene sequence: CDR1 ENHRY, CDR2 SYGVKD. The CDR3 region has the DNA TGTGCCATCTCCGGCAAGAACACTGAAGCTTTCTTT. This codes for CAISGKNTEAFF.

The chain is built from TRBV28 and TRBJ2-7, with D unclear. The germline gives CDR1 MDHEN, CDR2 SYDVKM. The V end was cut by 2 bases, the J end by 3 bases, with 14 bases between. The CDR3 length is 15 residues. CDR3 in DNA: TGTGCCAGCAGTTTAAGTGGACGCAAGAGCTACGAGCAGTACTTC. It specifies CASSLSGRKSYEQYF.

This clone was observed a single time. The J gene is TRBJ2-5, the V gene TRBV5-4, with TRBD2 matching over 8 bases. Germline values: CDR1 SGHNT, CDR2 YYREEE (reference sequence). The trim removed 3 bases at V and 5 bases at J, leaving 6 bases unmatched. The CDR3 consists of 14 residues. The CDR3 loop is CASSSGLAGETQYF. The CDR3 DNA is TGTGCCAGCAGCTCAGGACTAGCCGGGGAGACCCAGTACTTC.